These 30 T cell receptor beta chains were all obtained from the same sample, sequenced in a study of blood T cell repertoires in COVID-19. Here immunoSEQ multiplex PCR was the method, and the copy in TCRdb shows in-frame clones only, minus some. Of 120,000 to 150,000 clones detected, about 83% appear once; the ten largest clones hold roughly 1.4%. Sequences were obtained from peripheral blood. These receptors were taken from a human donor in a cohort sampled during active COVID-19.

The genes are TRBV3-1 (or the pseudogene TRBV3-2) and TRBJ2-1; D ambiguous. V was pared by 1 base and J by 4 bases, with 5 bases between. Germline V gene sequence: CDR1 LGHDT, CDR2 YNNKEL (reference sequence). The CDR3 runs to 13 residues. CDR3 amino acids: CASSQATYNEQFF. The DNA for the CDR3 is TGTGCCAGCAGCCAAGCAACTTACAATGAGCAGTTCTTC.

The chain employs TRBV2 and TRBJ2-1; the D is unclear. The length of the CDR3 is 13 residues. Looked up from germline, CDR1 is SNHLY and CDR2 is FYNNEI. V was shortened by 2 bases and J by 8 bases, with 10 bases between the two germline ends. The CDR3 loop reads CASSEFSIDEQFF. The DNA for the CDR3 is TGTGCCAGCAGTGAATTTAGCATCGATGAGCAGTTCTTC.

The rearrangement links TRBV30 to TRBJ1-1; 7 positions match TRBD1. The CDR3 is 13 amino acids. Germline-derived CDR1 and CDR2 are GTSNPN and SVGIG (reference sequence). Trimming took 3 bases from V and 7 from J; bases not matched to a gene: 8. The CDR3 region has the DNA TGTGCCTGGAGATTTACTTGGACAGGTGAAGCTTTCTTT. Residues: CAWRFTWTGEAFF.

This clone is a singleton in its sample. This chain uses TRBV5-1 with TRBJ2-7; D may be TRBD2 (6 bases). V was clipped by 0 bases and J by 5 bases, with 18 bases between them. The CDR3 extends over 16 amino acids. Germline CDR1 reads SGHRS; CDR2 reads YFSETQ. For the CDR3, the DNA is TGCGCCAGCAGCTTGGCCGCGGGGACTTTGATGGACGAGCAGTACTTC. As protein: CASSLAAGTLMDEQYF.

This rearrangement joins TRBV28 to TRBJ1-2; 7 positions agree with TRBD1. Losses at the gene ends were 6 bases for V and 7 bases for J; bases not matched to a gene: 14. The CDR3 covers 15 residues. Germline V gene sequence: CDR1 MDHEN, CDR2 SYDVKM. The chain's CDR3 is CASRRGTVAFGGYTF. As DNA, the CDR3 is TGTGCCAGCAGACGTGGGACAGTGGCTTTCGGTGGCTACACCTTC.

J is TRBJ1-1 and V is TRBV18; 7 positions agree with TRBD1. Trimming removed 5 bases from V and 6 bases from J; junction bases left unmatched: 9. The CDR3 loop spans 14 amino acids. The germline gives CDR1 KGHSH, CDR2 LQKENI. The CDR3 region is CASSEGTALPEAFF. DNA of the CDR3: TGTGCCAGCTCAGAGGGGACAGCCCTTCCTGAAGCTTTCTTT.

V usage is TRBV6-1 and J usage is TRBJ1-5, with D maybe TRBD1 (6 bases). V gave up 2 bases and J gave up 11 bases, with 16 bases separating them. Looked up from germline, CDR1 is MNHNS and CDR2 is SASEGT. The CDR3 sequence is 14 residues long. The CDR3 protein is CASSELGRGGSQHF. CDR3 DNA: TGTGCCAGCAGTGAACTCGGCAGGGGTGGGTCCCAGCATTTT.

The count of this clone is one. The DNA for the CDR3 is TGCGCCAGCAGCTCCGGGACTAGCGGGAGATTAGATACGCAGTATTTT. As protein: CASSSGTSGRLDTQYF. The rearrangement uses TRBV5-1 and TRBJ2-3; 14 bases fit TRBD2. V lost 3 bases to trimming and J lost 5 bases; unmatched junction nucleotides: 5. The germline CDR1 and CDR2 sequences are SGHRS and YFSETQ. The CDR3 sequence is 16 residues long.

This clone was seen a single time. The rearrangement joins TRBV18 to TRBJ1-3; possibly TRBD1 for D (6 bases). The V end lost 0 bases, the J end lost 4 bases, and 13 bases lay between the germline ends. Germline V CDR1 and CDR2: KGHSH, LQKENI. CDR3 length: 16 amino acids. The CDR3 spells CASSPPGQGTGNTIYF. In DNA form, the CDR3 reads TGTGCCAGCTCACCACCGGGGCAGGGGACCGGAAACACCATATATTTT.

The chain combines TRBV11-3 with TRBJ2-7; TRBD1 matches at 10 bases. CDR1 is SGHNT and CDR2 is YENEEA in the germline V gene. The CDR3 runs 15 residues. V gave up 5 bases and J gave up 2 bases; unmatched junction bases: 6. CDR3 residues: CASSLSGQGAYEQYF. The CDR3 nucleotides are TGTGCCAGCAGCCTCAGCGGACAGGGGGCCTACGAGCAGTACTTC. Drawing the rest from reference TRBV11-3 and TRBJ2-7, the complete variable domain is EAGVVQSPRYKIIEKKQPVAFWCNPISGHNTLYWYLQNLGQGPELLIRYENEEAVDDSQLPKDRFSAERLKGVDSTLKIQPAELGDSAVYLCASSLSGQGAYEQYFGPGTRLTVT.

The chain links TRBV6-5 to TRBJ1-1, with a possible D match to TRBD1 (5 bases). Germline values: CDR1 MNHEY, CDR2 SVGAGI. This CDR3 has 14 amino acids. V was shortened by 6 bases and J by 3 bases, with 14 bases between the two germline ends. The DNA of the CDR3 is TGTGCCAGCAGGGGGGACTTAGGGTACACTGAAGCTTTCTTT. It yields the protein CASRGDLGYTEAFF.

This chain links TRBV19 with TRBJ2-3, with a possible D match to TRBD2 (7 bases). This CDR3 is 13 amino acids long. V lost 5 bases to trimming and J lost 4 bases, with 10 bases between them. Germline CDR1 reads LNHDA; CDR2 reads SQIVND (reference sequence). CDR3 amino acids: CASSEGGADTQYF. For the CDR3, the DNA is TGTGCCAGTAGTGAGGGGGGGGCAGATACGCAGTATTTT.

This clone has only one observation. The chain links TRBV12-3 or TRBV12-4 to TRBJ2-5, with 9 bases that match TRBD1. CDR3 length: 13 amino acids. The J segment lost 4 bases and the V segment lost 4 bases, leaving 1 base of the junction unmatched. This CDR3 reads CASSSGQGETQYF. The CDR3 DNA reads TGTGCCAGCAGTTCGGGACAGGGAGAGACCCAGTACTTC.

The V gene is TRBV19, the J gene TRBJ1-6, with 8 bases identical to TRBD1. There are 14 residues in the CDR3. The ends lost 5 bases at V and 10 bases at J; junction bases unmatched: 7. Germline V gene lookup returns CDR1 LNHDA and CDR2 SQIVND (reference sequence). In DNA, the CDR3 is TGTGCCAGTAGTGGAACAGGGGGATACTCACCCCTCCACTTT. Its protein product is CASSGTGGYSPLHF.

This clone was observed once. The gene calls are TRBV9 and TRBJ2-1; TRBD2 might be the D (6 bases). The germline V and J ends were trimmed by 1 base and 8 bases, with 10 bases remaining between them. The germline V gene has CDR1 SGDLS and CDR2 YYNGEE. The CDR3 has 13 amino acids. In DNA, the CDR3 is TGTGCCAGCAGCGTACCAGGGAGGCATGAGCAGTTCTTC. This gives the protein CASSVPGRHEQFF. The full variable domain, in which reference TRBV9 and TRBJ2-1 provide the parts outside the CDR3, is DSGVTQTPKHLITATGQRVTLRCSPRSGDLSVYWYQQSLDQGLQFLIQYYNGEERAKGNILERFSAQQFPDLHSELNLSSLELGDSALYFCASSVPGRHEQFFGPGTRLTVL.

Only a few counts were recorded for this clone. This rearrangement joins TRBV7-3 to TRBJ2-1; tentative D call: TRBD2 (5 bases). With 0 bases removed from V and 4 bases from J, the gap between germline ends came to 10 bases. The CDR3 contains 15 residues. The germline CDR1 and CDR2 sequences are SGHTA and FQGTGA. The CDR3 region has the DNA TGTGCCAGCAGCTTAACTTTGACGGGGTACAATGAGCAGTTCTTC. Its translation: CASSLTLTGYNEQFF.

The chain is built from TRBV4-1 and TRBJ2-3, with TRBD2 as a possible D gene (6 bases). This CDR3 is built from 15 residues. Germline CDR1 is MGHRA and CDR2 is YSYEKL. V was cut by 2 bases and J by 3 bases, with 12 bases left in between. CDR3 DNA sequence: TGCGCCAGCAGCCAATTTGCGGGACCAACAGATACGCAGTATTTT. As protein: CASSQFAGPTDTQYF.

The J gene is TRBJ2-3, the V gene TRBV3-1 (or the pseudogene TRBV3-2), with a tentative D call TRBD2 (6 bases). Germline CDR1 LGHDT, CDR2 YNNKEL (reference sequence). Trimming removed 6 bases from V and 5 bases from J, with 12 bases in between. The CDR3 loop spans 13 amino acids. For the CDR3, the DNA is TGTGCCAGCAGTGGCCCCGGGAGAGATACGCAGTATTTT. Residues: CASSGPGRDTQYF.

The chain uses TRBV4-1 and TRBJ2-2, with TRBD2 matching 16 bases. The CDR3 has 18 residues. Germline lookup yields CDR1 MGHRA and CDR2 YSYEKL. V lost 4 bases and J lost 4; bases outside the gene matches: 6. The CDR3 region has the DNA TGCGCCAGCAGCCCGGGACTAGCGGGAGGGTCGAGCACCGGGGAGCTGTTTTTT. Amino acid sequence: CASSPGLAGGSSTGELFF.

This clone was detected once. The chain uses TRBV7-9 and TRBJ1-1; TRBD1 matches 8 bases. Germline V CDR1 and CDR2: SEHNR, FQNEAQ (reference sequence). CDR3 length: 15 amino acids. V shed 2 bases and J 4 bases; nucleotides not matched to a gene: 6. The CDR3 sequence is CASSLTGGGSTEAFF. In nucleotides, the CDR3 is TGTGCCAGCAGCTTAACAGGGGGAGGTAGCACTGAAGCTTTCTTT.

CDR3 DNA: TGTGCCAGCAGCGTAGCTCCCGGGACAGGGTTGGGCTACACCTTC. Encoded protein: CASSVAPGTGLGYTF. This chain joins TRBV9 and TRBJ1-2, with 9 bases matching TRBD1. The junction had 8 bases not matched to a gene; V was cut back by 0 bases and J by 8 bases. Germline lookup yields CDR1 SGDLS and CDR2 YYNGEE. This CDR3 spans 15 amino acids.

In DNA, the CDR3 is TGTGCCACCAGCAGACGACTAGCGGGGGTGGAGACCCAGTACTTC. This translates into CATSRRLAGVETQYF. The rearrangement links TRBV15 to TRBJ2-5; 12 bases match TRBD2. V lost 2 bases to trimming and J lost 5 bases; unmatched junction nucleotides: 3. The CDR3 covers 15 residues. Germline lookup yields CDR1 LNHNV and CDR2 YYDKDF (reference sequence).

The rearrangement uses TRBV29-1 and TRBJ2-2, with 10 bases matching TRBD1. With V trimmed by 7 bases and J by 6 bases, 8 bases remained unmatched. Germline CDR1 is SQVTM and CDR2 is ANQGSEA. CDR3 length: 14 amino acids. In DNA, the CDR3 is TGCAGCGCCCGGACAGGGGGGAATTCCGGGGAGCTGTTTTTT. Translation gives CSARTGGNSGELFF.

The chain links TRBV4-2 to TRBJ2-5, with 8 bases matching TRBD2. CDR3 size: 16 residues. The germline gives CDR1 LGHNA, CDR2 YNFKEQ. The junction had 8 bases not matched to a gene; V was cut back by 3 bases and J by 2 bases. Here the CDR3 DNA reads TGTGCCAGCAGCCAGAGTTCTACTAGCGGACAAGAGACCCAGTACTTC. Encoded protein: CASSQSSTSGQETQYF.

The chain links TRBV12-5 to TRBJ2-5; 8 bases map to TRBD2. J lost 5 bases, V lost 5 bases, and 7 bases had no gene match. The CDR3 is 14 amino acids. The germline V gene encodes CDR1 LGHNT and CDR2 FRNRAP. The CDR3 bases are TGTGCTAGTGGTGCATATAGCGGGACGGAGACCCAGTACTTC. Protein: CASGAYSGTETQYF.

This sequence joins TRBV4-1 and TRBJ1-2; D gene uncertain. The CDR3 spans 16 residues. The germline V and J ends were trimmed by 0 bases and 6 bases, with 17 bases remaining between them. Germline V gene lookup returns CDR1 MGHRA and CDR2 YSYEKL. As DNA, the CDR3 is TGCGCCAGCAGCCAAGATTGGAGGCTCCGAGGGCATGGCTACACCTTC. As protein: CASSQDWRLRGHGYTF.

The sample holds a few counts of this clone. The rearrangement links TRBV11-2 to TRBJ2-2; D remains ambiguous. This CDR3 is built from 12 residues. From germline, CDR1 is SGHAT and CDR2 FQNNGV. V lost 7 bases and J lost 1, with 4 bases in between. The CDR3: CASNKNTGELFF. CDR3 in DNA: TGTGCCAGCAACAAGAACACCGGGGAGCTGTTTTTT.

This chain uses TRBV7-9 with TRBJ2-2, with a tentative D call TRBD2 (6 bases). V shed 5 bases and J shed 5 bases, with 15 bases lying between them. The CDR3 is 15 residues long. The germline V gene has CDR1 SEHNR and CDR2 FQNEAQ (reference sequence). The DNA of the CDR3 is TGTGCCAGCAGCCGCGGGGCTAGTAGGACCGGGGAGCTGTTTTTT. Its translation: CASSRGASRTGELFF.

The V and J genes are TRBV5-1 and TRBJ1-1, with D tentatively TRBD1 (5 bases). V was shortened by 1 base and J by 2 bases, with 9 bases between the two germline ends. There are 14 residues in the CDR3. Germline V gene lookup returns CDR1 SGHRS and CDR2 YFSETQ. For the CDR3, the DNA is TGCGCCAGCAGCTTGCAGACAGTAAACACTGAAGCTTTCTTT. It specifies CASSLQTVNTEAFF. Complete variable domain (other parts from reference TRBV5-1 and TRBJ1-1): KAGVTQTPRYLIKTRGQQVTLSCSPISGHRSVSWYQQTPGQGLQFLFEYFSETQRNKGNFPGRFSGRQFSNSRSEMNVSTLELGDSALYLCASSLQTVNTEAFFGQGTRLTVV.

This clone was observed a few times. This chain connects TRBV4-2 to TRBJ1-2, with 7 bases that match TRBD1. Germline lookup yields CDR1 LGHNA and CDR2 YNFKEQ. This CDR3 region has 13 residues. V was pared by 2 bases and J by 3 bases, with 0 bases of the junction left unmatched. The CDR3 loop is CASSQTGDYGYTF. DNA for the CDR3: TGTGCCAGCAGCCAAACAGGGGACTATGGCTACACCTTC.